This is a list of T cell receptor beta chains from one sample in a study of T cell repertoires in cytomegalovirus infection. MiXCR, run by TCRdb on the reads, gives a single entry per CDR3 protein. The sample carries more than 150,000 distinct CDR3 sequences, 15% to 20% recorded once. Sequencing was carried out using PBMCs. The receptor source for this set is a human donor in good health (CMV status not recorded). Some clones in this sample may be carry-over from other donors' samples. Each CDR3 is given with its conserved first and last residue. The D gene is left open where the match is weak. Clone size is shown for a subset of rows, as once, few, many or a class of expanded clone.

j_call: TRBJ2-1
v_call: TRBV19
d_call: TRBD2
clone_size: .
cdr3_nt: TGTGCCAGTAGATTCCAGGGAGTAGCGGGAGGGGTTGAGCAGTTCTTC
cdr3_aa: CASRFQGVAGGVEQFF

j_call: TRBJ1-2
v_call: TRBV28
d_call: TRBD1
clone_size: many
cdr3_nt: TGTGCCAGCAGGACCGGGACAGGGGCCTATGGCTACACCTTC
cdr3_aa: CASRTGTGAYGYTF

j_call: TRBJ2-1
v_call: TRBV7-9
d_call: .
clone_size: .
cdr3_nt: TGTGCCAGCAGCTTTGGCGGAGGGAGGGGGTACAATGAGCAGTTCTTC
cdr3_aa: CASSFGGGRGYNEQFF

j_call: TRBJ2-4
v_call: TRBV12-3/TRBV12-4
d_call: .
clone_size: many
cdr3_nt: TGTGCCAGCAGTCCCCGGGAGCGGACCAAAAACATTCAGTACTTC
cdr3_aa: CASSPRERTKNIQYF

j_call: TRBJ1-2
v_call: TRBV4-3
d_call: .
clone_size: .
cdr3_nt: TGCGCCAGCAGCCAACTCGGGGGTAACTATGGCTACACCTTC
cdr3_aa: CASSQLGGNYGYTF

j_call: TRBJ2-1
v_call: TRBV5-1
d_call: TRBD2
clone_size: .
cdr3_nt: TGCGCCAGCGCCGGGACTAGCCGAAATGAGCAGTTCTTC
cdr3_aa: CASAGTSRNEQFF

j_call: TRBJ2-3
v_call: TRBV11-2
d_call: .
clone_size: many
cdr3_nt: TGTGCCAGCACCGACAGGGGAGGGCCAGATACGCAGTATTTT
cdr3_aa: CASTDRGGPDTQYF

j_call: TRBJ1-2
v_call: TRBV28
d_call: .
clone_size: many
cdr3_nt: TGTGCCAGCAGCCCTCCGGGGGCTTATGGCTACACCTTC
cdr3_aa: CASSPPGAYGYTF

j_call: TRBJ2-6
v_call: TRBV9
d_call: .
clone_size: .
cdr3_nt: TGTGCCAGCAGCGTAGATGGGGGCGTCCCCGGGGCCAACGTCCTGACTTTC
cdr3_aa: CASSVDGGVPGANVLTF

j_call: TRBJ1-1
v_call: TRBV7-9
d_call: .
clone_size: few
cdr3_nt: TGTGCCAGCACGTCAGAGGGAGGTGAAGCTTTCTTT
cdr3_aa: CASTSEGGEAFF

j_call: TRBJ1-2
v_call: TRBV20-1
d_call: TRBD1
clone_size: few
cdr3_nt: TGCAGTGCTAACCCCGGGACAGGGGAAGGGTACGGCTACACCTTC
cdr3_aa: CSANPGTGEGYGYTF

j_call: TRBJ2-7
v_call: TRBV27
d_call: .
clone_size: .
cdr3_nt: TGTGCCAGCAGTTTAACGTGGGGATACGAGCAGTACTTC
cdr3_aa: CASSLTWGYEQYF

j_call: TRBJ1-3
v_call: TRBV5-6
d_call: .
clone_size: .
cdr3_nt: TGTGCCAGCAGCTCGGGGCCGGGGGTCTCTGGAAACACCATATATTTT
cdr3_aa: CASSSGPGVSGNTIYF

j_call: TRBJ1-2
v_call: TRBV11-2
d_call: TRBD1
clone_size: few
cdr3_nt: TGTGCCAGCAGCTCCTACGTACTCCGGGACAGGGTGGATGGCTACACCTTC
cdr3_aa: CASSSYVLRDRVDGYTF

j_call: TRBJ2-3
v_call: TRBV7-9
d_call: .
clone_size: .
cdr3_nt: TGTGCCAGCAGCTTAGAACCGCTAACAGGTACGCAGTATTTT
cdr3_aa: CASSLEPLTGTQYF

j_call: TRBJ1-4
v_call: TRBV7-9
d_call: .
clone_size: many
cdr3_nt: TGTGCCAGCAGCTTAGATACCTTCCGTGAAAAACTGTTTTTT
cdr3_aa: CASSLDTFREKLFF

j_call: TRBJ2-5
v_call: TRBV5-4
d_call: TRBD2
clone_size: .
cdr3_nt: TGTGCCAGCAGCTTAGGACTAGCGGGAGGAGAGACCCAGTACTTC
cdr3_aa: CASSLGLAGGETQYF

j_call: TRBJ2-5
v_call: TRBV11-3
d_call: TRBD2
clone_size: few
cdr3_nt: TGTGCCAGCAGCTTTATCAGCGGGGGCCAAGAGACCCAGTACTTC
cdr3_aa: CASSFISGGQETQYF

j_call: TRBJ1-1
v_call: TRBV7-9
d_call: .
clone_size: few
cdr3_nt: TGTGCCAGCAGCTTAATAGGGTTCACTGAAGCTTTCTTT
cdr3_aa: CASSLIGFTEAFF

j_call: TRBJ2-5
v_call: TRBV27
d_call: .
clone_size: few
cdr3_nt: TGTGCCAGCAGACGTCAAGAGACCCAGTACTTC
cdr3_aa: CASRRQETQYF

j_call: TRBJ2-3
v_call: TRBV7-2
d_call: TRBD1
clone_size: many
cdr3_nt: TGTGCCACTTCACTTCGGACAGGGCGCACAGATACGCAGTATTTT
cdr3_aa: CATSLRTGRTDTQYF

j_call: TRBJ1-1
v_call: TRBV19
d_call: TRBD1
clone_size: .
cdr3_nt: TGTGCCAGTAAGGTCAGGGGGGGCACTGAAGCTTTCTTT
cdr3_aa: CASKVRGGTEAFF

j_call: TRBJ2-2
v_call: TRBV5-1
d_call: .
clone_size: .
cdr3_nt: TGCGCCAGCAGCTTGGCTCAGGCCACCGGGGAGCTGTTTTTT
cdr3_aa: CASSLAQATGELFF

j_call: TRBJ2-1
v_call: TRBV7-6
d_call: TRBD2
clone_size: many
cdr3_nt: TGTGCCAGCAATAACGACGGACTAGCGGACAATGAGCAGTTCTTC
cdr3_aa: CASNNDGLADNEQFF

j_call: TRBJ1-2
v_call: TRBV27
d_call: .
clone_size: .
cdr3_nt: TGTGCCAGCAGTTCCGAGCATAGGGATGGTGGCTACACCTTC
cdr3_aa: CASSSEHRDGGYTF

j_call: TRBJ2-1
v_call: TRBV7-9
d_call: TRBD2
clone_size: .
cdr3_nt: TGTGCCAGCAGATCTAGCGGGGGTGTCAATGAGCAGTTCTTC
cdr3_aa: CASRSSGGVNEQFF

j_call: TRBJ1-1
v_call: TRBV20-1
d_call: TRBD1
clone_size: few
cdr3_nt: TGCAGTGCTAATTACCAGGGGGCTAGCTTT
cdr3_aa: CSANYQGASF

j_call: TRBJ2-1
v_call: TRBV7-2
d_call: TRBD1
clone_size: few
cdr3_nt: TGTGCCAGCAGCCGGGACAGGGACCATGAGCAGTTCTTC
cdr3_aa: CASSRDRDHEQFF

j_call: TRBJ1-1
v_call: TRBV19
d_call: .
clone_size: few
cdr3_nt: TGTGCCAGTAGTATCCTACGCTACACTGAAGCTTTCTTT
cdr3_aa: CASSILRYTEAFF

j_call: TRBJ1-1
v_call: TRBV12-5
d_call: .
clone_size: .
cdr3_nt: TGTGCTAGTGGTCCTCCGGGGGCCTCATCCACTGAAGCTTTCTTT
cdr3_aa: CASGPPGASSTEAFF

j_call: TRBJ2-4
v_call: TRBV7-2
d_call: TRBD2
clone_size: many
cdr3_nt: TGTGCCAGCAGCTTAGAACGGACTAGCGGGAGCACAGATACCAAAAACATTCAGTACTTC
cdr3_aa: CASSLERTSGSTDTKNIQYF

j_call: TRBJ1-1
v_call: TRBV7-8
d_call: .
clone_size: many
cdr3_nt: TGTGCCAGCAGCCCAAGGGGGGGATCTCACATGAACACTGAAGCTTTCTTT
cdr3_aa: CASSPRGGSHMNTEAFF

j_call: TRBJ2-7
v_call: TRBV6-2/TRBV6-3
d_call: .
clone_size: few
cdr3_nt: TGTGCCAGCAGTTACGGGTTCCGGGTAACGGACGAGCAGTACTTC
cdr3_aa: CASSYGFRVTDEQYF

j_call: TRBJ1-6
v_call: TRBV28
d_call: .
clone_size: .
cdr3_nt: TGTGCCAGCAGTTTACGACAGACAAACAGGGATTCACCCCTCCACTTT
cdr3_aa: CASSLRQTNRDSPLHF

j_call: TRBJ2-2
v_call: TRBV7-8
d_call: .
clone_size: many
cdr3_nt: TGTGCCAGCAGTGCGACGGGACGGATGAACACCGGGGAGCTGTTTTTT
cdr3_aa: CASSATGRMNTGELFF

j_call: TRBJ1-1
v_call: TRBV10-3
d_call: TRBD1
clone_size: .
cdr3_nt: TGTGCCATCAGTGACCCCGGGACAGTCGGGTCAGCTGAAGCTTTCTTT
cdr3_aa: CAISDPGTVGSAEAFF

j_call: TRBJ1-5
v_call: TRBV5-6
d_call: .
clone_size: .
cdr3_nt: TGTGCCAGCAGCCGACGGACAGTAAGGGAGCCCCAGCATTTT
cdr3_aa: CASSRRTVREPQHF

j_call: TRBJ1-1
v_call: TRBV28
d_call: .
clone_size: many
cdr3_nt: TGTGCCAGCAGTTTCCTTCTTGCGAACACTGAAGCTTTCTTT
cdr3_aa: CASSFLLANTEAFF

j_call: TRBJ1-3
v_call: TRBV5-1
d_call: TRBD1
clone_size: few
cdr3_nt: TGCGCCAGCAGCCGAAGACCACAGGGGGCAATCGGAAACACCATATATTTT
cdr3_aa: CASSRRPQGAIGNTIYF

j_call: TRBJ2-7
v_call: TRBV5-1
d_call: TRBD2
clone_size: few
cdr3_nt: TGCGCCAGCAGCTTCCTCAGCGGGAGTCACGAGCAGTACTTC
cdr3_aa: CASSFLSGSHEQYF

j_call: TRBJ2-7
v_call: TRBV19
d_call: .
clone_size: once
cdr3_nt: TGTGTTAGGATCCCGCTTTCCTACGAGCAGTACTTC
cdr3_aa: CVRIPLSYEQYF

j_call: TRBJ2-1
v_call: TRBV19
d_call: TRBD2
clone_size: .
cdr3_nt: TGTGCCAGCACGACTAGCGGGAGGAGGTCCTACAATGAGCAGTTCTTC
cdr3_aa: CASTTSGRRSYNEQFF

j_call: TRBJ2-3
v_call: TRBV7-8
d_call: .
clone_size: few
cdr3_nt: TGTGCCAGCAGCACCCACCCGCCCAATACGCAGTATTTT
cdr3_aa: CASSTHPPNTQYF

j_call: TRBJ2-5
v_call: TRBV7-2
d_call: .
clone_size: many
cdr3_nt: TGTGCCAGCAGCTTACGATTGTGGGGCGAGACCCAGTACTTC
cdr3_aa: CASSLRLWGETQYF

j_call: TRBJ2-1
v_call: TRBV20-1
d_call: TRBD2
clone_size: once
cdr3_nt: TGCAGTGCAAGGACTAGTCTAGTTGAGCAGTTCTTC
cdr3_aa: CSARTSLVEQFF

j_call: TRBJ1-5
v_call: TRBV6-6
d_call: .
clone_size: few
cdr3_nt: TGTGCCAGCAGCACAACGGGGCGTGCTCAGCCCCAGCATTTT
cdr3_aa: CASSTTGRAQPQHF

j_call: TRBJ2-2
v_call: TRBV19
d_call: .
clone_size: few
cdr3_nt: TGTGCCAGTAGTATAGATTTGAGAAGCGGGCTCAACACCGGGGAGCTGTTTTTT
cdr3_aa: CASSIDLRSGLNTGELFF

j_call: TRBJ2-3
v_call: TRBV6-1
d_call: .
clone_size: many
cdr3_nt: TGTGCCAGCCTGGAGGACTTGCCAGATACGCAGTATTTT
cdr3_aa: CASLEDLPDTQYF

j_call: TRBJ2-5
v_call: TRBV24-1
d_call: .
clone_size: few
cdr3_nt: TGTGCCACCAGTGATAAGGACGGGGAAGAGACCCAGTACTTC
cdr3_aa: CATSDKDGEETQYF

j_call: TRBJ2-3
v_call: TRBV9
d_call: TRBD2
clone_size: few
cdr3_nt: TGTGCCAGCAGCTCCCGGACTAGCGGGGGGGAAAGAGATACGCAGTATTTT
cdr3_aa: CASSSRTSGGERDTQYF